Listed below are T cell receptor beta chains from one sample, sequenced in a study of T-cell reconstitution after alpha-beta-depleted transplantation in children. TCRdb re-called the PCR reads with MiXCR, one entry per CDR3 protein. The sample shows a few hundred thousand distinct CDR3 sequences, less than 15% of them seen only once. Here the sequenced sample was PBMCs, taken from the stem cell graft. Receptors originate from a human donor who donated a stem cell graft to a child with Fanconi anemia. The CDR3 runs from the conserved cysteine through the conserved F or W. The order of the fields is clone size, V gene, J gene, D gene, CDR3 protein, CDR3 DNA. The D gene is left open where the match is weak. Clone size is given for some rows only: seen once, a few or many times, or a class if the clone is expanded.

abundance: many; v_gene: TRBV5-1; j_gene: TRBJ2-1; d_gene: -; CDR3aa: CASSSGLRNEQFF; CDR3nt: TGCGCCAGCAGCTCCGGACTCAGGAATGAGCAGTTCTTC
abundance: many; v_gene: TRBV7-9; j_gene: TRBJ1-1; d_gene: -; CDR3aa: CASSSQVATEAFF; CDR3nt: TGTGCCAGCAGCTCACAGGTGGCAACTGAAGCTTTCTTT
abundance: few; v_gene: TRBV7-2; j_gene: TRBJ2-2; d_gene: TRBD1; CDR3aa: CASSLRQGYTGELFF; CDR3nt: TGTGCCAGCAGCCTTAGACAGGGGTACACCGGGGAGCTGTTTTTT
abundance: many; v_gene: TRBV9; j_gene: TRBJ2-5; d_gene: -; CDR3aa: CASSVGGAGETQYF; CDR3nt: TGTGCCAGCAGCGTAGGAGGAGCTGGAGAGACCCAGTACTTC
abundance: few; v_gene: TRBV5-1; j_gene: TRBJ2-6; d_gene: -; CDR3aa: CASAPSGAGANVLTF; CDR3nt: TGCGCCAGCGCCCCCTCTGGAGCCGGGGCCAACGTCCTGACTTTC
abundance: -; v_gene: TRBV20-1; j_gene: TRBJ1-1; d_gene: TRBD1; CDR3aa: CSAHADRLTEAFF; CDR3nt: TGCAGTGCTCATGCGGACAGGCTTACTGAAGCTTTCTTT
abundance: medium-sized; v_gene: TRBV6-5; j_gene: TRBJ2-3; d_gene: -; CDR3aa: CASSHSGVGNTQYF; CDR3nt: TGTGCCAGCAGTCACTCAGGGGTTGGGAATACGCAGTATTTT
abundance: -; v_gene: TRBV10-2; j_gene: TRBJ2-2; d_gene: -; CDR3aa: CASTIASLTGELFF; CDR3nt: TGCGCCAGTACAATAGCCTCCCTCACCGGGGAGCTGTTTTTT
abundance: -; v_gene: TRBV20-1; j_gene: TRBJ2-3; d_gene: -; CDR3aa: CSASPTDTQYF; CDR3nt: TGCAGTGCTAGTCCAACAGATACGCAGTATTTT
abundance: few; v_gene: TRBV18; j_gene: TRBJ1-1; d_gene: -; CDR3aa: CASSPLQARGLMNTEAFF; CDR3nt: TGTGCCAGCTCACCACTTCAAGCTAGGGGCCTCATGAACACTGAAGCTTTCTTT
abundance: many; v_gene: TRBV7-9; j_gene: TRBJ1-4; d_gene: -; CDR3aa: CASSFLGGADEKLFF; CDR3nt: TGTGCCAGCAGCTTTCTCGGGGGCGCCGACGAAAAACTGTTTTTT